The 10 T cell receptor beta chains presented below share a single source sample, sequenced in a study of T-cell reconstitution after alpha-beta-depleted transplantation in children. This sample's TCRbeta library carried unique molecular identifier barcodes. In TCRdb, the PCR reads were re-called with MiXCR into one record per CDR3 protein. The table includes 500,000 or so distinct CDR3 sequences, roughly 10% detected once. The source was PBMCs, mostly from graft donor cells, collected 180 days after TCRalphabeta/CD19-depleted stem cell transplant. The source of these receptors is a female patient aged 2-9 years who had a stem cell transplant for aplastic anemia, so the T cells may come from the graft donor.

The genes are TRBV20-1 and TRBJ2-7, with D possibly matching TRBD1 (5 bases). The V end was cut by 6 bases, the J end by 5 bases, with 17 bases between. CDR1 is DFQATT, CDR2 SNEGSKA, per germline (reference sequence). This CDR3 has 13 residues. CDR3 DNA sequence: TGCAGTGCGAGACGCACGTGGACAAACGAGCAGTACGTC. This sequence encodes CSARRTWTNEQYV.

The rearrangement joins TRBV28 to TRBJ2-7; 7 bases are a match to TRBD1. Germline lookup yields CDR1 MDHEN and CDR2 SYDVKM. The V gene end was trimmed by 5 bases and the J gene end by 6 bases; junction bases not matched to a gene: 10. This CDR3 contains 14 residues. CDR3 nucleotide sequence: TGTGCCAGCAGTCCACAGGGGCCTGGCGGCGAGCAGTACTTC. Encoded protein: CASSPQGPGGEQYF.

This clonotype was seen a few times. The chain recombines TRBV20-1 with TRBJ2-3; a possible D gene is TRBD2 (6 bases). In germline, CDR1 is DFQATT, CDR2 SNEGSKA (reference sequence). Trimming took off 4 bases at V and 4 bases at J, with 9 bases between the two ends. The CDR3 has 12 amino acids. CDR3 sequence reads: CSATSGADTQYF. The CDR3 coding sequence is TGCAGTGCTACCTCGGGAGCAGATACGCAGTATTTT.

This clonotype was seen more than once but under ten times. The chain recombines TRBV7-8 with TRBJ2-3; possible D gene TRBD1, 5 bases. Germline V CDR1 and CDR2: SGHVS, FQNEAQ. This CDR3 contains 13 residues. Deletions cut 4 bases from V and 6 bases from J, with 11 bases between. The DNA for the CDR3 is TGTGCCAGCAGCTCCCGAAAGGGGGATACGCAGTATTTT. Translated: CASSSRKGDTQYF.

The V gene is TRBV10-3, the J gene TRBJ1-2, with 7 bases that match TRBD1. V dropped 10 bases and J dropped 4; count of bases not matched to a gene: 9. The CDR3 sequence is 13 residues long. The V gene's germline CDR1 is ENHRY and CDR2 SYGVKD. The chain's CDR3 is CANAPGGSYGYTF. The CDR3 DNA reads TGTGCCAACGCCCCAGGGGGGAGCTATGGCTACACCTTC.

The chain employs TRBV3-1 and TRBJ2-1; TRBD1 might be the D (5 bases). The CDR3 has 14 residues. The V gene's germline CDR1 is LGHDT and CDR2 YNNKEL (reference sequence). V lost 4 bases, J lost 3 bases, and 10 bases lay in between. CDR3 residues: CASSLDSLYNEQFF. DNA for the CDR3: TGTGCCAGCAGCCTAGACAGCCTCTACAATGAGCAGTTCTTC.

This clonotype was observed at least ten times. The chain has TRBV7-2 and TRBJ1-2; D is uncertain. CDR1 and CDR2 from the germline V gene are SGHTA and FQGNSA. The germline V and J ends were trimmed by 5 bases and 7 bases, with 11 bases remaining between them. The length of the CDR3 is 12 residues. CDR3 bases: TGTGCCAGCAGCCCAACGGTGGGTGGCTACACCTTC. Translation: CASSPTVGGYTF.

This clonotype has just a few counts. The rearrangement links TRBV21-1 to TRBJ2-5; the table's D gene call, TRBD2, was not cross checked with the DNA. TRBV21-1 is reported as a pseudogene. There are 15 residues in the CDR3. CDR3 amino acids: CASSKGEDNEETQYF. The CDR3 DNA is TGTGCCAGCAGCAAAGGGGAGGACAATGAAGAGACCCAGTACTTC.

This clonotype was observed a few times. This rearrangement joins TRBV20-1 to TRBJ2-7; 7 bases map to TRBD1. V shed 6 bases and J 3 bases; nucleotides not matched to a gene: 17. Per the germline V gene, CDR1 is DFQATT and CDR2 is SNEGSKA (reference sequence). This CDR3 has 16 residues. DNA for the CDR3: TGCAGTGCATTACCGGGACAGAAAGTTGTGCACTACGAGCAGTACTTC. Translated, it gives CSALPGQKVVHYEQYF.

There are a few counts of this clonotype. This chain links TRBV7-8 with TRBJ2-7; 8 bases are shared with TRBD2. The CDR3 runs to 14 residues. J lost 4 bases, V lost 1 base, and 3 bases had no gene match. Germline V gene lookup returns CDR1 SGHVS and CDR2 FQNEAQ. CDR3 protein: CASSLVSGKYEQYF. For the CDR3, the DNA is TGTGCCAGCAGCTTAGTTAGCGGGAAGTACGAGCAGTACTTC.